The next 5 T cell receptor beta chains were all read from a single sample in a study of technical replicates of blood from a handful of donors. TCRdb's copy holds only in-frame clones and misses some; the assay was immunoSEQ multiplex PCR. In the table there are some 66,000 clones, 70% to 90% of which are singletons. Sample: PBMCs. The source is a human donor in good health. Some clones in this sample may be carry-over from other donors' samples.

This clone was found once. The genes are TRBV19 and TRBJ1-4; no firm D call. The CDR3 consists of 13 residues. Germline CDR1 reads LNHDA; CDR2 reads SQIVND (reference sequence). V was trimmed by 7 bases and J by 1 base, leaving 7 bases between them. The CDR3 loop reads CASTRVTNEKLFF. The CDR3 DNA follows: TGTGCCAGTACGAGAGTAACTAATGAAAAACTGTTTTTT.

This clone was seen a handful of times. The rearrangement uses TRBV4-2 and TRBJ1-2; maybe TRBD1 (5 bases). Per germline, CDR1 LGHNA and CDR2 YNFKEQ. With 1 base removed from V and 4 bases from J, the gap between germline ends came to 10 bases. The CDR3 runs to 14 residues. The CDR3 DNA reads as TGTGCCAGCAGCCAAGGGCAGGGCGGCTATGGCTACACCTTC. This encodes CASSQGQGGYGYTF.

The CDR3 region is CASSLDFLAGAVEQFF. CDR3 nucleotide sequence: TGTGCCAGCAGCTTAGACTTCCTAGCGGGAGCAGTTGAGCAGTTCTTC. The rearrangement uses TRBV11-3 and TRBJ2-1, with 10 bases aligning to TRBD2. J was trimmed by 9 bases and V by 0 bases; bases with no gene match: 8. CDR3 length: 16 residues. Germline V gene lookup returns CDR1 SGHNT and CDR2 YENEEA.

The V call is TRBV11-1, the J call TRBJ2-7; 7 bases align to TRBD1. This CDR3 comprises 14 residues. The V gene's germline CDR1 is SGHAT and CDR2 FQDESV (reference sequence). After removal of 4 bases from V and 2 bases from J, the junction contained 5 bases not matched to a gene. CDR3 nucleotides: TGTGCCAGCAGCTCGGACAGGCCGACCTACGAGCAGTACTTC. It codes for CASSSDRPTYEQYF. Together with reference TRBV11-1 and TRBJ2-7, the CDR3 gives the full variable domain: EAEVAQSPRYKITEKSQAVAFWCDPISGHATLYWYRQILGQGPELLVQFQDESVVDDSQLPKDRFSAERLKGVDSTLKIQPAELGDSAMYLCASSSDRPTYEQYFGPGTRLTVT.

This rearrangement joins TRBV7-5 to TRBJ1-1. TRBV7-5 is a listed pseudogene. This CDR3 contains 11 residues. CDR3 sequence: CARSLKTEAFF. CDR3 coding DNA: TGTGCCAGAAGCCTTAAAACTGAAGCTTTCTTT.